Given below is one TCR beta chain in context. This entry comes from a study of blood T cell repertoires in COVID-19. Across the whole study: Collection of acute and convalescent COVID-19 samples took place in the United States, Italy and Spain. The cDNA or gDNA used as material had been derived from T cells, B-cell-depleted T cells, or PBMCs.

Authors' processing steps: Estimates of nucleated cell counts were drawn from the amplification of reference gene primers. Profiling relied on immunoSEQ multiplex PCR, and the TCRdb table lists in-frame clones only, not all of them. V and J calls and clone size follow that table, whereas D and trimming were derived from the DNA. The table lists about 230,000 clones, about 85% of them singletons. Per the germline V gene, CDR1 is SGDLS and CDR2 is YYNGEE. The V gene lost 6 bases and the J gene lost 1 base, with 17 bases spanning the gap. The CDR3 is made up of 16 amino acids. The sequencing input was peripheral blood. The source is a woman aged 80 or over with acute or convalescent COVID-19. The V call is TRBV9, the J call TRBJ1-5; tentatively, D is TRBD1 (6 bases). The CDR3 DNA follows: TGTGCCAGCACCCTGGGCCCGGACAGAAGCAATCAGCCCCAGCATTTT. Translated: CASTLGPDRSNQPQHF.